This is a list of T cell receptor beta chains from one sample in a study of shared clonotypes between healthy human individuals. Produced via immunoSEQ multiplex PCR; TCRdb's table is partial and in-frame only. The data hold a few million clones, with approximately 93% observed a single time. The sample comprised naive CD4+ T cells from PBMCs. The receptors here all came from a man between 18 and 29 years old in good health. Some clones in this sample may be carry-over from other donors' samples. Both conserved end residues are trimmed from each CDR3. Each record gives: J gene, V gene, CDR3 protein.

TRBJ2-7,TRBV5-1,ASTDLSGIAYEQY
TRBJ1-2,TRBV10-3,AISELDRGEGYT
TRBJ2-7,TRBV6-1,ASSERELRNEQY
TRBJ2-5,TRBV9,ASSVGYSSSGTQY
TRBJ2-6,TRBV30,AWQGSGANVLT
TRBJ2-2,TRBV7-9,ASIDGYGRTNTGELF
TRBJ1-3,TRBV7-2,ASSLNRNTIY
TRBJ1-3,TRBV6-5,ASSYSGASGNTIY
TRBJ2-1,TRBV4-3,ASSQRPGYNEQF
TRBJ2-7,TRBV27,ASKNVAASHEQY
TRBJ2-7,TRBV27,ASSRLAGGITYEQY
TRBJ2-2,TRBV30,ASQRGRRNTGELF
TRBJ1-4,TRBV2,ASLRATNEKLF
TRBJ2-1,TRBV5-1,ASSPTSGSLYNEQF
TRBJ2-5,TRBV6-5,ASKGTDQETQY
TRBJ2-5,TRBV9,ASSVGPRETQY
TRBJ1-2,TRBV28,ASSRGPGRGYT
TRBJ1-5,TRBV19,ASSTGQGNQPQH
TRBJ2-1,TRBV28,ASSWGLAGLNEQF
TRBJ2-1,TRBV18,ASSSGGLAGGPNNARSEQF
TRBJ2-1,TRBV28,ASSFGATPYNEQF
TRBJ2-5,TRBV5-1,ASSPQRAGPETQY
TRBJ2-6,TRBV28,ASSLASGDPYLT
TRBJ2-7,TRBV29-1,SVLRGSHEQY
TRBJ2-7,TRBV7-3,ASSLLAIGQSSYEQY
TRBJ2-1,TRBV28,ASNVGGGYNEQF
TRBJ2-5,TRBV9,ASSVEGLAGLETQY
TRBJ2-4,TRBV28,ASSSPGTSFRQY
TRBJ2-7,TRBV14,ASSQHGHATEQY
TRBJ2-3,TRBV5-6,ASSLVVGGSGDTQY
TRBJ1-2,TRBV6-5,ASSYDRGRGGYT
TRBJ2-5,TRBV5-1,ASSWTSREWETQY
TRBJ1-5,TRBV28,ASRKSGGVQPQH
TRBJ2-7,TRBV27,ASSSRRTGGNEQY
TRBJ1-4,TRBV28,ASTPTWGPREKLF
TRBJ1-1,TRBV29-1,SGRQEWNTEAF
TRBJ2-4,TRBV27,ASSPRPGLAGVDIQY
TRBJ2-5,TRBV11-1,ASSLAGVSQGTQY
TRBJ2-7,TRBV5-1,ASSRDRVSYEQY
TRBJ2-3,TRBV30,AWSKGSHPSTDTQY
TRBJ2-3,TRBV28,ASSLGLAGVTDTQY
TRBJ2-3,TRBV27,ASSLSNGFGTDTQY
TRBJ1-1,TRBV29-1,SVGTGGTEAF
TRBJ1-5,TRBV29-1,SCLGSGNQPQH
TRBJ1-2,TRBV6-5,ASSHRGGNYGYT
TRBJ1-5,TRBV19,ASKDREYNQPQH
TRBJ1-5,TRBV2,ASSEMAGGQPQH
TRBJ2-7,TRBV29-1,SVAGGGYEQY
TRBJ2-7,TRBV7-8,ASSLTSGSIPYEQY
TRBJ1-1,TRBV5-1,ASSPRDRGRTEAF